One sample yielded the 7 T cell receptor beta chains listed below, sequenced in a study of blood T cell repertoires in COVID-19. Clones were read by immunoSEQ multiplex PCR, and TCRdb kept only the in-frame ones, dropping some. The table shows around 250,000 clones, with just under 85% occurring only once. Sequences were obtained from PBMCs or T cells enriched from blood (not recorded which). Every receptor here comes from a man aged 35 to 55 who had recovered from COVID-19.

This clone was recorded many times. In DNA, the CDR3 is TGTGCCAGCACCCAGGAGGGGGGGCCGGGTCAGCCCCAGCATTTT. Its translation: CASTQEGGPGQPQHF. The chain uses TRBV2 and TRBJ1-5; the D gene is possibly TRBD1 (6 bases). V lost 7 bases and J lost 6, with 19 bases in between. This CDR3 contains 15 residues. CDR1 and CDR2 (germline): SNHLY, FYNNEI.

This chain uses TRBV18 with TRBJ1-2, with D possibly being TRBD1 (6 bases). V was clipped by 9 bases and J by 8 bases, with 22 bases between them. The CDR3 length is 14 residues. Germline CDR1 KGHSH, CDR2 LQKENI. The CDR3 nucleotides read TGTGCCAGTACTGCGGGGGCCCCACGAGTGGGCTACACCTTC. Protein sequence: CASTAGAPRVGYTF.

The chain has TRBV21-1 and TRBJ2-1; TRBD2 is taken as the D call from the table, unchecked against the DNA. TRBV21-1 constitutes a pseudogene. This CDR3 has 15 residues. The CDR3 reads CASSKEEGPYNEQFF. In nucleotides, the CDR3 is TGTGCCAGCAGCAAAGAGGAGGGCCCCTACAATGAGCAGTTCTTC.

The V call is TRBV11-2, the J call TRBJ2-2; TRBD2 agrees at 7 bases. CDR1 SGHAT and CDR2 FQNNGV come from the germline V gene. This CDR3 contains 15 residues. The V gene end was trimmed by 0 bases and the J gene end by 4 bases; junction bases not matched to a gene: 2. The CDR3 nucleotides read TGTGCCAGCAGCTTAGACGGGAGGTCCACCGGGGAGCTGTTTTTT. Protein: CASSLDGRSTGELFF.

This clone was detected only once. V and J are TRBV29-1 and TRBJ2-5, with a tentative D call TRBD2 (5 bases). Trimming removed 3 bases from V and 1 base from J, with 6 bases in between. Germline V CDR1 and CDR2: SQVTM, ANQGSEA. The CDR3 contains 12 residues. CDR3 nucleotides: TGCAGCGTTGAGCGGGTCCAAGAGACCCAGTACTTC. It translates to CSVERVQETQYF. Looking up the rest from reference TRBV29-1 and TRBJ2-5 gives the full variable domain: SAVISQKPSRDICQRGTSLTIQCQVDSQVTMMFWYRQQPGQSLTLIATANQGSEATYESGFVIDKFPISRPNLTFSTLTVSNMSPEDSSIYLCSVERVQETQYFGPGTRLLVL.

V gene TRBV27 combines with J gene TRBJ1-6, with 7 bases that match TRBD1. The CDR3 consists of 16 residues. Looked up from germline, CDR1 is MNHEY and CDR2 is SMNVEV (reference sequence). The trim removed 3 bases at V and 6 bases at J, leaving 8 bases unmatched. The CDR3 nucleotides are TGTGCCAGCAGTTTCCGACTGGGACAGACTAATTCACCCCTCCACTTT. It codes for CASSFRLGQTNSPLHF.

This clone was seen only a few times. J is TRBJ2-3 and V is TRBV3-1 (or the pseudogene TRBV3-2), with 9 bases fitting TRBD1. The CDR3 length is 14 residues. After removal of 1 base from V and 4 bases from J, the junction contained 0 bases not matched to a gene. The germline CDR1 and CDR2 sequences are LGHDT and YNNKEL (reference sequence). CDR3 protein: CASSQGTGADTQYF. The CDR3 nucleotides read TGTGCCAGCAGCCAAGGGACAGGGGCAGATACGCAGTATTTT.